The T cell receptor (beta chain) described here comes from a study of blood T cell repertoires in COVID-19. Study background: The samples span acute and convalescent COVID-19 from the United States, Italy and Spain. PBMCs, B-cell-depleted T cells, or T cells were the source of the cDNA or gDNA that made up the material.

Authors' analysis steps: Scientists estimated how many nucleated cells there were by amplifying reference gene primers. Data came from immunoSEQ multiplex PCR; TCRdb stores just in-frame clones and leaves some out. D and trimming come from the DNA, and the V and J calls and clone size come from that table. The repertoire holds fewer than 250,000 clones, with 80% to 90% as singletons. CDR1 SEHNR and CDR2 FQNEAQ come from the germline V gene (reference sequence). The CDR3 runs 15 residues. J lost 1 base, V lost 1 base, and 2 bases had no gene match. A few counts support this clone. This sequence joins TRBV7-9 and TRBJ2-7; the match to TRBD1 covers 9 bases. This TCR came from a woman aged 80 or over with acute or convalescent COVID-19. Source material: peripheral blood. The CDR3 loop is CASSLEQGASYEQYF. In DNA, the CDR3 is TGTGCCAGCAGCTTAGAACAGGGGGCATCCTACGAGCAGTACTTC.